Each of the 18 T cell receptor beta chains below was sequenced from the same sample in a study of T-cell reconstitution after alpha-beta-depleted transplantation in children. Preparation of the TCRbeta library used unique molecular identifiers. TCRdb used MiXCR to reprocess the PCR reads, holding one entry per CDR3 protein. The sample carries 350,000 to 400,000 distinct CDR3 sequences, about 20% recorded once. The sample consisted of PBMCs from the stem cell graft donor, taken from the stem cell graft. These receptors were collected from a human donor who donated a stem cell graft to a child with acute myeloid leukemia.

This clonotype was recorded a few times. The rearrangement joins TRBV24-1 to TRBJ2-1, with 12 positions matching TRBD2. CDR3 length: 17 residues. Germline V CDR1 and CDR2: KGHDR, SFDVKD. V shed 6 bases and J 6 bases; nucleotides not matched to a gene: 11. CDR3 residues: CATSQETGTSGSNEQFF. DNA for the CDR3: TGTGCCACCAGTCAGGAGACCGGGACTAGCGGGTCCAATGAGCAGTTCTTC.

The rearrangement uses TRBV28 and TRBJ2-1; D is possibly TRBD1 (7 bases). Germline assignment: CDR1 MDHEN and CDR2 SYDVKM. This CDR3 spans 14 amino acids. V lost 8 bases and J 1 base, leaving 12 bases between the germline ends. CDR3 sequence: CASWTGGSYNEQFF. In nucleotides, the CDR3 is TGTGCCAGCTGGACAGGAGGGTCCTACAATGAGCAGTTCTTC.

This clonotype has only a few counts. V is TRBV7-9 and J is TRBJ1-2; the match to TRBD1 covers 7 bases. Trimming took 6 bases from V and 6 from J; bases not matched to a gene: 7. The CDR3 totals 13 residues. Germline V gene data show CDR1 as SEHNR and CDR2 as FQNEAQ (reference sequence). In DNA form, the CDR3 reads TGTGCCAGCAGTCGACAGGGAGATAATGGCTACACCTTC. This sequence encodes CASSRQGDNGYTF.

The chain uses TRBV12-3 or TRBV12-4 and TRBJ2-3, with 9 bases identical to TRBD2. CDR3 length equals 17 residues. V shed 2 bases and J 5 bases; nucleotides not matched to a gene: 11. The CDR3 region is CASSLRGSGRGRDTQYF. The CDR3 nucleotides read TGTGCCAGCAGTTTACGGGGTAGCGGGAGAGGAAGAGATACGCAGTATTTT.

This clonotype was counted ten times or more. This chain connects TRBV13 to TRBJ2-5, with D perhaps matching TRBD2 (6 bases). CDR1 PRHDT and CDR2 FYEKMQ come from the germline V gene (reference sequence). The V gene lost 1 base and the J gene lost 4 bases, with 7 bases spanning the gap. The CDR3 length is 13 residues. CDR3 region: CASSLDGRETQYF. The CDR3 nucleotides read TGTGCCAGCAGCTTAGACGGGAGAGAGACCCAGTACTTC.

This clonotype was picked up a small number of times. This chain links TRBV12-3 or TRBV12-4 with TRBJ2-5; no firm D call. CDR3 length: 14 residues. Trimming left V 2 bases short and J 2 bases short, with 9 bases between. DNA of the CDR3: TGTGCCAGCAGTTTACGGCCGGATCAAGAGACCCAGTACTTC. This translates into CASSLRPDQETQYF.

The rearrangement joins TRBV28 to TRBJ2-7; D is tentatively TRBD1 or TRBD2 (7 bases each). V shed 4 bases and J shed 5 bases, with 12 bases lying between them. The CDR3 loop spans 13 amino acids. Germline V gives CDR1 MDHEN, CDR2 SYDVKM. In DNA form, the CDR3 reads TGTGCCAGCAGTTATGCAGGGGGGGACGAGCAGTACTTC. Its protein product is CASSYAGGDEQYF. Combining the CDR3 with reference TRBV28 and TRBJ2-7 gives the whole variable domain DVKVTQSSRYLVKRTGEKVFLECVQDMDHENMFWYRQDPGLGLRLIYFSYDVKMKEKGDIPEGYSVSREKKERFSLILESASTNQTSMYLCASSYAGGDEQYFGPGTRLTVT.

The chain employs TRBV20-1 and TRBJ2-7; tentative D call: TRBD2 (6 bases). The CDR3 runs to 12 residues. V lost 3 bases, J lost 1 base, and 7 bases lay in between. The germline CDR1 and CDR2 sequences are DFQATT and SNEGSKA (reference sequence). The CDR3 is CSAREGSYEQYF. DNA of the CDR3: TGCAGTGCTAGGGAGGGTTCCTACGAGCAGTACTTC.

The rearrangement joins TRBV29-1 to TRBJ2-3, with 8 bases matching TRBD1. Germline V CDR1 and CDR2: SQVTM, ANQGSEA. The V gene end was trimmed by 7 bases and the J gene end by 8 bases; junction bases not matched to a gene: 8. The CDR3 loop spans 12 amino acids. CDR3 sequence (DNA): TGCAGCGGACGAGAGACAGGGGTTACGCAGTATTTT. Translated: CSGRETGVTQYF.

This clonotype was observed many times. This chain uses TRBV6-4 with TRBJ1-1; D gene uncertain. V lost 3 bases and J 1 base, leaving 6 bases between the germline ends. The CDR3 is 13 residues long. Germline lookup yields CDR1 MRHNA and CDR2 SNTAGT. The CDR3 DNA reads TGTGCCAGCAGTGAGCAGCAGAACACTGAAGCTTTCTTT. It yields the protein CASSEQQNTEAFF.

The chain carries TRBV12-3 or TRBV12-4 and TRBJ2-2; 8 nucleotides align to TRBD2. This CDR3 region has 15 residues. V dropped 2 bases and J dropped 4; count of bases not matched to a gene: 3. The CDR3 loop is CASSLSLAGTGELFF. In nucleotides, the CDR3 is TGTGCCAGCAGTTTAAGTCTAGCGGGCACCGGGGAGCTGTTTTTT.

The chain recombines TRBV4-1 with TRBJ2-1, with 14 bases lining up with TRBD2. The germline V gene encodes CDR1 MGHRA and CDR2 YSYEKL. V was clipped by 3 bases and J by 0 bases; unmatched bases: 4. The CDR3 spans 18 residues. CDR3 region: CASSQRTSGRSSYNEQFF. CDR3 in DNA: TGCGCCAGCAGCCAGCGGACTAGCGGGAGGAGCTCCTACAATGAGCAGTTCTTC.

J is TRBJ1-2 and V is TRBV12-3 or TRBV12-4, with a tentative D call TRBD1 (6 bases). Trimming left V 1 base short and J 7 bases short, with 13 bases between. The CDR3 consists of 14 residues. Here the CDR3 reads CASSLDRASVGYTF. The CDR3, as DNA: TGTGCCAGCAGTTTAGACAGGGCGTCCGTTGGCTACACCTTC.

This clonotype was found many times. CDR3 region: CASFDGTGVHEQYF. The CDR3, as DNA: TGTGCCAGCTTCGACGGGACAGGGGTCCACGAGCAGTACTTC. The rearrangement links TRBV6-1 to TRBJ2-7; 10 nucleotides align to TRBD1. This CDR3 has 14 residues. In germline, CDR1 is MNHNS, CDR2 SASEGT. Trimming removed 8 bases from V and 5 bases from J; junction bases left unmatched: 9.

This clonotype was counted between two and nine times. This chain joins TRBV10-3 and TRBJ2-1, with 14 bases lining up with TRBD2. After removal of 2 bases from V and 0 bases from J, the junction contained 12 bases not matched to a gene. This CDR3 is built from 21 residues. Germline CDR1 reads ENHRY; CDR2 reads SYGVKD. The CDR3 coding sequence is TGTGCCATCAGTGAGCGGGCCGGTGGGACTAGCGGGGGCAGCTCCTACAATGAGCAGTTCTTC. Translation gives CAISERAGGTSGGSSYNEQFF.

The CDR3 bases are TGTGCCAGCAGCTTAGGCGGATACCAGGAAAAACTGTTTTTT. It encodes CASSLGGYQEKLFF. This chain connects TRBV7-6 to TRBJ1-4; unclear D gene. V shed 1 base and J shed 8 bases, with 11 bases lying between them. Germline CDR1 and CDR2: SGHVS and FNYEAQ. The CDR3 is 14 residues long.

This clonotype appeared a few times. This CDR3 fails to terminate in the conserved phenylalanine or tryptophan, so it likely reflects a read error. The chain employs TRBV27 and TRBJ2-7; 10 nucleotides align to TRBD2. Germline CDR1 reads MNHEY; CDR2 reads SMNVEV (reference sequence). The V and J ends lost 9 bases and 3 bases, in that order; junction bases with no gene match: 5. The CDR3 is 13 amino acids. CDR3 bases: TGTGCCAGTAGAGGACTAGCGGACTACGAGCAGTACTCC. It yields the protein CASRGLADYEQYS.

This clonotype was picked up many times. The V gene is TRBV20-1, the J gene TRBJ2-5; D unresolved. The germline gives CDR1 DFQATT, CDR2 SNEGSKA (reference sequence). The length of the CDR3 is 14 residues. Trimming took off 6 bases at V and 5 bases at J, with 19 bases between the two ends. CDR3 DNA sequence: TGCAGTGCCCTCAAGGGCGGACCACGGGAGACCCAGTACTTC. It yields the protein CSALKGGPRETQYF.